Presented here are 29 T cell receptor beta chains from one specimen sequenced in a study of T cells expressing NK-cell markers. After re-calling the 5' RACE reads, TCRdb lists one entry per CDR3 protein, DNA absent. This sample's table reports roughly 160,000 distinct CDR3 sequences. The source material was blood T cells: a sorted CD56 or NKG2C T cell subset, CD4+ or CD8+ T cells, or bulk PBMC T cells (not recorded which). These receptors all stem from a woman between 18 and 75 years old in good health.

V usage is TRBV6-5 and J usage is TRBJ2-3; the TCRdb call, TRBD2, lacks DNA for checking. This CDR3 has 19 residues. Germline CDR1 MNHEY, CDR2 SVGAGI. The CDR3 protein is CASSYSLPRAGGSTDTQYF.

The chain couples TRBV5-5 to TRBJ1-4; checking the TCRdb D call of TRBD1 is not possible without DNA. CDR3 length: 15 amino acids. The V gene's germline CDR1 is SGHKS and CDR2 YYEKEE (reference sequence). The CDR3 here is CASSLESGGFEKLFF.

The chain couples TRBV28 to TRBJ2-5. This CDR3 has 11 amino acids. The germline V gene encodes CDR1 MDHEN and CDR2 SYDVKM. Here the CDR3 reads CASSIRETQYF.

The chain joins TRBV12-3 or TRBV12-4 to TRBJ1-2; with no DNA, the TCRdb D assignment of TRBD1 cannot be verified. The CDR3 sequence is 14 residues long. CDR3 loop: CASSLGQINYGYTF.

The rearrangement joins TRBV30 to TRBJ1-5. This CDR3 is 13 amino acids long. Per the germline V gene, CDR1 is GTSNPN and CDR2 is SVGIG (reference sequence). The CDR3: CAWSLRNGQPQHF.

The genes are TRBV4-1 and TRBJ1-5; TCRdb outputs TRBD1, but without DNA this stays unchecked. Germline CDR1 is MGHRA and CDR2 is YSYEKL. This CDR3 is built from 16 residues. The CDR3 loop is CASSQANRGPNQPQHF.

The chain recombines TRBV28 with TRBJ2-5; checking the TCRdb D call of TRBD1 is not possible without DNA. Germline-derived CDR1 and CDR2 are MDHEN and SYDVKM. The CDR3 contains 16 residues. This chain's CDR3 is CASSPPNRTGKETQYF. The whole variable domain, filled in from reference TRBV28 and TRBJ2-5, reads DVKVTQSSRYLVKRTGEKVFLECVQDMDHENMFWYRQDPGLGLRLIYFSYDVKMKEKGDIPEGYSVSREKKERFSLILESASTNQTSMYLCASSPPNRTGKETQYFGPGTRLLVL.

CDR3 in amino acids: CASSLGTPVRTDTQYF. The chain joins TRBV7-9 to TRBJ2-3; TCRdb's assignment of TRBD1 cannot be checked, as there is no DNA. From germline, CDR1 is SEHNR and CDR2 FQNEAQ (reference sequence). The CDR3 has 16 residues.

The chain is built from TRBV11-2 and TRBJ2-5; TCRdb picks TRBD2, but there is no DNA to check that call. CDR3 size: 15 residues. Germline V gene lookup returns CDR1 SGHAT and CDR2 FQNNGV. The chain's CDR3 is CASSSLPSGGKTQYF.

This sequence joins TRBV23-1 and TRBJ2-7; lacking DNA, the TRBD2 call made by TCRdb goes unchecked. Being an ORF, TRBV23-1 has a function that is uncertain. The CDR3 is 13 residues long. CDR3 sequence reads: CAIGRGGEYEQYF.

The genes are TRBV30 and TRBJ2-1. CDR1 is GTSNPN and CDR2 is SVGIG in the germline V gene (reference sequence). The length of the CDR3 is 15 residues. This CDR3 reads CAWSPLAVRRLEQFF.

This chain connects TRBV4-1 to TRBJ1-3. The germline gives CDR1 MGHRA, CDR2 YSYEKL. The CDR3 is 13 amino acids. This chain's CDR3 is CASSQVRGNTIYF.

CDR3 amino acids: CAISDGGYGYTF. The chain joins TRBV10-3 to TRBJ1-2; the TCRdb call, TRBD1, lacks DNA for checking. The CDR3 consists of 12 residues. CDR1 is ENHRY, CDR2 SYGVKD, per germline.

V is TRBV12-3 or TRBV12-4 and J is TRBJ1-2; TCRdb names TRBD1, which stays unverified in the absence of DNA. The CDR3 runs 14 residues. CDR3 sequence: CASSLTPDNYGYTF.

The J gene is TRBJ2-7, the V gene TRBV5-1; TCRdb calls TRBD2, which cannot be checked without DNA. This CDR3 has 16 amino acids. Germline V lookup: CDR1 SGHRS, CDR2 YFSETQ. The CDR3 loop is CASSFSLVAGVGEQYF.

The genes are TRBV14 and TRBJ2-7; the D call of TRBD1 rests on TCRdb alone, since no DNA is present to check it. The germline CDR1 and CDR2 sequences are SGHDN and FVKESK. The CDR3 extends over 19 amino acids. The CDR3 sequence: CASSPRGGQRINTSYEQYF.

The chain carries TRBV6-1 and TRBJ2-7; TCRdb gives TRBD1 as the D gene, but with no DNA this cannot be confirmed. Germline V gene data show CDR1 as MNHNS and CDR2 as SASEGT. There are 14 residues in the CDR3. The CDR3 spells CASSEHRGNYEQYF.

The chain has TRBV5-1 and TRBJ1-5; there is no DNA to check the TCRdb D call of TRBD1. The CDR3 loop spans 15 amino acids. Germline V gives CDR1 SGHRS, CDR2 YFSETQ. This CDR3 is CASSPGQGGGQPQHF.

The J gene is TRBJ1-1, the V gene TRBV10-3; TCRdb names TRBD1, which stays unverified in the absence of DNA. The CDR3 is made up of 14 amino acids. Germline CDR1 and CDR2: ENHRY and SYGVKD. This CDR3 is CAISALDRGGEAFF.

V is TRBV12-3 or TRBV12-4 and J is TRBJ1-6. The CDR3 consists of 13 residues. The CDR3 sequence: CASSWGIDSPLHF.

The chain recombines TRBV2 with TRBJ1-5. Per germline, CDR1 SNHLY and CDR2 FYNNEI. This CDR3 is 15 amino acids long. CDR3 sequence reads: CVTAVEAGSNQPQHF.

V usage is TRBV9 and J usage is TRBJ2-5. The CDR3 extends over 13 amino acids. Germline lookup yields CDR1 SGDLS and CDR2 YYNGEE. This chain's CDR3 is CASSASMKETQYF.

The rearrangement links TRBV5-6 to TRBJ1-1. Germline V gives CDR1 SGHDT, CDR2 YYEEEE. This CDR3 is 13 amino acids long. The CDR3 reads CASSLVFSSEAFF.

The chain carries TRBV7-2 and TRBJ1-2; TCRdb names TRBD1, which stays unverified in the absence of DNA. Germline V gene sequence: CDR1 SGHTA, CDR2 FQGNSA. The CDR3 extends over 15 amino acids. The CDR3 spells CASSRLRDNPGGYTF.

CDR3 loop: CASSLGDRGYEKLFF. V and J are TRBV5-1 and TRBJ1-4; checking the TCRdb D call of TRBD1 is not possible without DNA. Per germline, CDR1 SGHRS and CDR2 YFSETQ. The CDR3 totals 15 residues.

This chain connects TRBV6-1 to TRBJ2-1; TCRdb's D call, TRBD1, is unchecked because there is no DNA. This CDR3 contains 17 residues. CDR1 MNHNS and CDR2 SASEGT come from the germline V gene. The CDR3 sequence: CASSPRRTGTTYNEQFF.

This chain links TRBV6-1 with TRBJ2-1; TCRdb's assignment of TRBD2 cannot be checked, as there is no DNA. The CDR3 totals 15 residues. Germline V CDR1 and CDR2: MNHNS, SASEGT. The CDR3 loop reads CASRPTSGVYNEQFF.

This CDR3 is CAWSRQTYGYTF. The chain has TRBV30 and TRBJ1-2; with no DNA, the TCRdb D assignment of TRBD1 cannot be verified. Germline CDR1 reads GTSNPN; CDR2 reads SVGIG (reference sequence). The CDR3 runs to 12 residues.

The chain has TRBV7-2 and TRBJ1-6. CDR3 length: 14 residues. CDR1 and CDR2 (germline): SGHTA, FQGNSA. Here the CDR3 reads CASSLVPPNSPLHF.